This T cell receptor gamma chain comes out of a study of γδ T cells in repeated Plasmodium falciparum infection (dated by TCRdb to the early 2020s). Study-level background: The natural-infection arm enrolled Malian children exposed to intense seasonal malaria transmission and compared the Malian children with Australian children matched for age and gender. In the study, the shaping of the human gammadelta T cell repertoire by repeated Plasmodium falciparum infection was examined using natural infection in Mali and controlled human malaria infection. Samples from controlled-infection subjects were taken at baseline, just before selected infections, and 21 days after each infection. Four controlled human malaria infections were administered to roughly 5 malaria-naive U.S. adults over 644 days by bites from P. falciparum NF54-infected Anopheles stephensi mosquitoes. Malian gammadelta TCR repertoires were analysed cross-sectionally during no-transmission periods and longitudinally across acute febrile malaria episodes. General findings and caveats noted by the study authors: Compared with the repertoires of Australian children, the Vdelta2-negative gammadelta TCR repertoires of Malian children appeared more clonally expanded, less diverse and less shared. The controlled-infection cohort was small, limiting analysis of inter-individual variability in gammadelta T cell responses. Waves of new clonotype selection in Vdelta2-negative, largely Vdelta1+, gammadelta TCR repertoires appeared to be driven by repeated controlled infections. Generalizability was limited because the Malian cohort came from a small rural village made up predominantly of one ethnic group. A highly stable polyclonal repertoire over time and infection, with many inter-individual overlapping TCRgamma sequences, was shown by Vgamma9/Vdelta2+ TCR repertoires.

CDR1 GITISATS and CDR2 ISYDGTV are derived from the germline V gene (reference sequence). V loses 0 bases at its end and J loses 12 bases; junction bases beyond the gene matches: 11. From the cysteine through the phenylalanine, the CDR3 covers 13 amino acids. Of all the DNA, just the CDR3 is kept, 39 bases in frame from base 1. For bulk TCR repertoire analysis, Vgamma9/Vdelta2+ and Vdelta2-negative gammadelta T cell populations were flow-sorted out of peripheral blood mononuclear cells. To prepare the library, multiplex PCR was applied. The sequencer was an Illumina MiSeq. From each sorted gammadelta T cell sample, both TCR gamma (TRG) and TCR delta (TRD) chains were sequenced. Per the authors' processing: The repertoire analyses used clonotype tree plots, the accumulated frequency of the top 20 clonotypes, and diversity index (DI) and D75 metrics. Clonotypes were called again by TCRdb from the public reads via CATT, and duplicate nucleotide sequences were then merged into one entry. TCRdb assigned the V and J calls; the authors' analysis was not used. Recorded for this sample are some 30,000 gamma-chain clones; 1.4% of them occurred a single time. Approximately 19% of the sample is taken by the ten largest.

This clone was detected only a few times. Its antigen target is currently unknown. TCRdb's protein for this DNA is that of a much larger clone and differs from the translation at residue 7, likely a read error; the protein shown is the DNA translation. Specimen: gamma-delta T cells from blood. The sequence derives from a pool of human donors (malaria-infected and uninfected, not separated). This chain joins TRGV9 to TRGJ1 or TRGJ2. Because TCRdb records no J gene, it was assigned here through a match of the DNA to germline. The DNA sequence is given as TGTGCCTTGTGGGAGGTGTGGGATGGGGGGAAACTCTTT. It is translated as CALWEVWDGGKLF.